A selection of T cell receptor beta chains follows, all from one sample in a study of regulatory T cells in long-lasting Graves disease. TCRdb reprocessed the multiplex PCR reads via MiXCR and lists one record per CDR3 protein. The table has a few hundred thousand distinct CDR3 sequences, 20% to 25% seen once. This material consisted of peripheral blood mononuclear cells (PBMCs), taken at new diagnosis, from a patient treated with antithyroid drugs. The receptor set was obtained from a female donor with Graves disease. Each CDR3 is given with its conserved first and last residue. The D gene is left open where the match is weak. Size is stated for part of the rows, as once, few or many counts, or as a class when the clone is expanded.

D	V	J	size	DNA	CDR3
TRBD1	TRBV7-6	TRBJ1-1	many	TGTGCCAGCAGGAGGGGGGACAGGGGATCAAATGAAGCTTTCTTT	CASRRGDRGSNEAFF
-	TRBV2	TRBJ2-5	many	TGTGCCAGCAAGCAATCCGGGACCCAGTACTTC	CASKQSGTQYF
-	TRBV11-2	TRBJ1-1	-	TGTGCCAGCAGCTTGGGGAGGACGGAGAACACTGAAGCTTTCTTT	CASSLGRTENTEAFF
-	TRBV4-1	TRBJ1-1	many	TGCGCCAGCAGCCAAGGGCTGGGCCTAGAGACTGAAGCTTTCTTT	CASSQGLGLETEAFF
TRBD2	TRBV7-2	TRBJ2-3	many	TGTGCCAGCAGGCAAACTAGCGGCCCCACAGATACGCAGTATTTT	CASRQTSGPTDTQYF
TRBD1	TRBV18	TRBJ2-6	-	TGTGCCAGCTCAGTCGGACAGGTTGAGTCTGGGGCCAACGTCCTGACTTTC	CASSVGQVESGANVLTF
-	TRBV5-1	TRBJ2-3	many	TGCGCCAGCAGCTCCACAGGGATGGGCACAGATACGCAGTATTTT	CASSSTGMGTDTQYF
-	TRBV6-1	TRBJ2-6	many	TGTGCCAGCAGAGCAGCTGGGGCCAACGTCCTGACTTTC	CASRAAGANVLTF
TRBD1	TRBV2	TRBJ1-2	many	TGTGCCAGCAGTGAAGCGGGACAGATCTATGGCTACACCTTC	CASSEAGQIYGYTF
-	TRBV12-5	TRBJ2-2	many	TGTGCTAGTGGTGACGGAGTGAACACCGGGGAGCTGTTTTTT	CASGDGVNTGELFF
-	TRBV15	TRBJ2-3	many	TGTGCCACCAGCAGAGTCAGGGGCCCCACAGATACGCAGTATTTT	CATSRVRGPTDTQYF
-	TRBV28	TRBJ2-1	many	TGTGCCAGCATTAAAGGGGGGAACAATGAGCAGTTCTTC	CASIKGGNNEQFF
TRBD1	TRBV30	TRBJ2-7	many	TGTGCCTGGAGGAACCGGGACAGGGGTATCAGCGCCCAGTACTTC	CAWRNRDRGISAQYF
-	TRBV9	TRBJ2-1	-	TGTGCCAGCAGCCCCCAGTCGGAATACAATGAGCAGTTCTTC	CASSPQSEYNEQFF
-	TRBV2	TRBJ2-3	many	TGTGCCAGCAGTGGTGAAGGGGGAGATACGCAGTATTTT	CASSGEGGDTQYF
TRBD2	TRBV5-1	TRBJ2-1	many	TGCGCCAGCAGTACCGGGACTAGCGGAATACCCTACAATGAGCAGTTCTTC	CASSTGTSGIPYNEQFF
-	TRBV15	TRBJ2-3	many	TGTGCCACCAGCAGAGATTTGGAGGCCACAGATACGCAGTATTTT	CATSRDLEATDTQYF
TRBD2	TRBV5-1	TRBJ2-3	many	TGCGCCAGCAGCTTAGGGATAGCGGGGGCCACAGATACGCAGTATTTT	CASSLGIAGATDTQYF
-	TRBV2	TRBJ2-1	many	TGTGCCAGCAGTGACGCAGCGAGACTTTCTAGCCGGAGGAAGTTCTTC	CASSDAARLSSRRKFF
-	TRBV20-1	TRBJ2-7	many	TGCAGTGCTAGAGGGTCTGATGCAGGCTTTGGCGAGCAGTACTTC	CSARGSDAGFGEQYF
-	TRBV20-1	TRBJ1-1	many	TGCAGTGCTAGAGATATTAGAGGGTTGAATGAAGCTTTCTTT	CSARDIRGLNEAFF
-	TRBV7-8	TRBJ2-7	many	TGTGCCAGCAGCGCGAGTGGGGGGCGAAGTTACGAGCAGTACTTC	CASSASGGRSYEQYF
TRBD1	TRBV7-9	TRBJ1-4	once	TGTGCCAGCAGCCACGACCAGGGGGCTAATGAAAAACTGTTTTTT	CASSHDQGANEKLFF
-	TRBV7-8	TRBJ2-1	-	TGTGCCAGCAGCTTACTAGTCAGGGGGAGGGCGGTGTTCTTC	CASSLLVRGRAVFF
-	TRBV11-3	TRBJ1-5	-	TGTGCCACTCCCCGTGGGGGCAATCAGCCCCAGCATTTT	CATPRGGNQPQHF
-	TRBV7-2	TRBJ1-2	-	TGTGCCAGCAGCCGCCGACAGGACTATGGCTACACCTTC	CASSRRQDYGYTF
-	TRBV2	TRBJ2-5	many	TGTGCCAGCAGTCGGGGCCAAGCCTCCGGAGAGACCCAGTACTTC	CASSRGQASGETQYF
-	TRBV3-1	TRBJ1-1	many	TGTGCCAGCAGCCTCAGGGTGGCGGGTACTGAAGCTTTCTTT	CASSLRVAGTEAFF
TRBD2	TRBV2	TRBJ2-5	many	TGTGCCAGCCGCGCCCCACTAGCGGGATATCAAGAGACCCAGTACTTC	CASRAPLAGYQETQYF
-	TRBV5-1	TRBJ1-1	many	TGCGCCAGCAGCTCGGCAGGGGTGAACACTGAAGCTTTCTTT	CASSSAGVNTEAFF
TRBD2	TRBV24-1	TRBJ2-2	many	TGTGCCACCAGGGGGACTAGCGGGCCTACCGGGGAGCTGTTTTTT	CATRGTSGPTGELFF
-	TRBV7-8	TRBJ2-5	many	TGTGCCAGCAGCTACGGACTCGGCGGGGAGACCCAGTACTTC	CASSYGLGGETQYF
TRBD2	TRBV12-3/TRBV12-4	TRBJ2-5	few	TGTGCCAGCAGTCTAGCGGGGGGACGACAAGAGACCCAGTACTTC	CASSLAGGRQETQYF
-	TRBV27	TRBJ2-1	many	TGTGCCAGCAGTTTTCTGGACGCCTACAATGAGCAGTTCTTC	CASSFLDAYNEQFF
TRBD1	TRBV20-1	TRBJ2-5	many	TGCAGTGCGACAGGGGGGCCTTACCAAGAGACCCAGTACTTC	CSATGGPYQETQYF
TRBD1	TRBV19	TRBJ2-1	-	TGTGCCAGTAGTCCACCAGGGGGCAGCGGCAATGAGCAGTTCTTC	CASSPPGGSGNEQFF
-	TRBV2	TRBJ1-5	many	TGTGCCAGCAGTGAACTCGGGGTGTGGGCAAGCAATCAGCCCCAGCATTTT	CASSELGVWASNQPQHF
-	TRBV7-8	TRBJ2-1	many	TGTGCCAGCAGCTTAGCGGTTTCTGAGCAGTTCTTC	CASSLAVSEQFF
-	TRBV2	TRBJ1-6	-	TGTGCCAGAAACCGGGAAAAGGGGTCACCCCTCCACTTT	CARNREKGSPLHF
-	TRBV7-2	TRBJ2-7	many	TGTGCCAGCAGCGACCAGTGGAGGATAACCTACGAGCAGTACTTC	CASSDQWRITYEQYF
-	TRBV11-2	TRBJ1-1	-	TGTGCCAGCAGCTTGGTGGGGAAGGCTGAAGCTTTCTTT	CASSLVGKAEAFF
TRBD1	TRBV4-2	TRBJ1-2	-	TGTGCCAGCAGCCGAACAGGGGCGGAGGGCTACACCTTC	CASSRTGAEGYTF
-	TRBV7-6	TRBJ2-7	many	TGTGCCAGCAGCTCCGAACCCTCCTACGAGCAGTACTTC	CASSSEPSYEQYF
-	TRBV4-2	TRBJ1-5	-	TGTGCCAGCAGCCCAGGCCCGCAACCAGGAGGCAATCAGCCCCAGCATTTT	CASSPGPQPGGNQPQHF
-	TRBV10-2	TRBJ2-7	many	TGCGCCAGCAGTGAGTCGAGCACAGTCTACGAGCAGTACTTC	CASSESSTVYEQYF
-	TRBV29-1	TRBJ2-1	-	TGCAGCGCTGAGGGGGGGATAGGGAATGAGCAGTTCTTC	CSAEGGIGNEQFF
TRBD2	TRBV20-1	TRBJ2-7	few	TGCAGTGCCGGGACTAGCGGGGGAAGAGAGCAGTACTTC	CSAGTSGGREQYF
-	TRBV11-1	TRBJ2-3	many	TGTGCCAGCACCGCAGGGTTTGGAGATACGCAGTATTTT	CASTAGFGDTQYF
-	TRBV20-1	TRBJ2-7	few	TGCAGTGCTAGAGCCCCGTCTGCATACGAGCAGTACTTC	CSARAPSAYEQYF